The TCR beta chain described here comes from a study of sequential checkpoint blockade in melanoma. TCRdb's copy holds only in-frame clones and misses some; the assay was immunoSEQ multiplex PCR. Of 15,000 to 20,000 clones in the sample, more than 55% were seen once. Per germline, CDR1 GTSNPN and CDR2 SVGIG (reference sequence). V lost 4 bases and J 0 bases, leaving 10 bases between the germline ends. This CDR3 has 13 residues. The treatment here: randomized to nivolumab then ipilimumab (arm A) or the reverse (arm B). Sorted cells were live CD3+CD8+, lacking CD19 and CD56, from PBMCs. The rearrangement links TRBV30 to TRBJ2-7, with D perhaps TRBD1 (5 bases). The specimen comprised CD8+ T cells sorted from blood (inferred from file names), sampled from a patient given nivolumab and ipilimumab in sequence. The origin of this receptor is a human donor with melanoma. In DNA, the CDR3 is TGTGCCTGGACAGGGTTCAACTCCTACGAGCAGTACTTC. This gives the protein CAWTGFNSYEQYF.